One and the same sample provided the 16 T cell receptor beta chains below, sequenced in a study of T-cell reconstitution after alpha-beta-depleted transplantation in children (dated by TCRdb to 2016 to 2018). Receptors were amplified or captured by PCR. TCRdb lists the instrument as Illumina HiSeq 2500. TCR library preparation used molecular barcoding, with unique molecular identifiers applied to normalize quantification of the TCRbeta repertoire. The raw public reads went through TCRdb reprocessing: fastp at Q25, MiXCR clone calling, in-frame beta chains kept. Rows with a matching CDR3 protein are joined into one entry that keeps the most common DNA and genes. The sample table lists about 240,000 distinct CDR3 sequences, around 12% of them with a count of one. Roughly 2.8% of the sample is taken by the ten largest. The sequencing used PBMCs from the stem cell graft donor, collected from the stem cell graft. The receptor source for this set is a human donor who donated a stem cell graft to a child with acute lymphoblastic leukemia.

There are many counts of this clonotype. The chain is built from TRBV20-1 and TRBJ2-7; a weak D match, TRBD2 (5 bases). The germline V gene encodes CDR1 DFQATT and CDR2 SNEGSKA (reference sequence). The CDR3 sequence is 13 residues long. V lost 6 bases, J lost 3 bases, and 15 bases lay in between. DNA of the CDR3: TGCAGTGCGGAAACGGGAATAGGCTACGAGCAGTACTTC. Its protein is CSAETGIGYEQYF.

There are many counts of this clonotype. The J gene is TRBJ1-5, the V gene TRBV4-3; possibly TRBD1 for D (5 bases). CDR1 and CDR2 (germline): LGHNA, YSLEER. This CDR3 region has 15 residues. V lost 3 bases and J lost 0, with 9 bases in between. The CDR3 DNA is TGCGCCAGCAGCCAGGGACTGTTTAGCAATCAGCCCCAGCATTTT. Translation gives CASSQGLFSNQPQHF.

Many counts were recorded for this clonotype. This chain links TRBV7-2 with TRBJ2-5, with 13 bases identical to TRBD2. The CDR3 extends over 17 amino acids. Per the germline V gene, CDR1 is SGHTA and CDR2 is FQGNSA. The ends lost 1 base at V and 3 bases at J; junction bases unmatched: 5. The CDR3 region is CASSLVRLAGGEETQYF. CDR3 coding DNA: TGTGCCAGCAGCTTAGTTCGACTAGCGGGAGGAGAAGAGACCCAGTACTTC.

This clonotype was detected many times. As DNA, the CDR3 is TGTGCCAGCAGTACCGACAGGGGCGCCGGGGAGCTGTTTTTT. It yields the protein CASSTDRGAGELFF. This chain uses TRBV6-5 with TRBJ2-2, with TRBD1 matching over 8 bases. From germline, CDR1 is MNHEY and CDR2 SVGAGI. The CDR3 has 14 amino acids. V trimming: 5 bases; J trimming: 6 bases; junction bases outside the gene matches: 5.

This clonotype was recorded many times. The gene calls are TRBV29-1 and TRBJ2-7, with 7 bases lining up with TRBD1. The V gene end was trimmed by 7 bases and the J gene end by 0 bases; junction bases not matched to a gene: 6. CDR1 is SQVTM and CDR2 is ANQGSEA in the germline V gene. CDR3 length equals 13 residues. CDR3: CSAGDSYSYEQYF. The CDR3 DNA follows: TGCAGCGCTGGGGACAGTTACTCCTACGAGCAGTACTTC.

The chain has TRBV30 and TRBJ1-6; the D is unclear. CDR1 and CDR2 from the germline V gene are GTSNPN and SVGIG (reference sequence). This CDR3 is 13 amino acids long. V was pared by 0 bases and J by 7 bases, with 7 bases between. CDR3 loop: CAWSVFGNSPLHF. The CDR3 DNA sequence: TGTGCCTGGAGTGTATTTGGAAATTCACCCCTCCACTTT. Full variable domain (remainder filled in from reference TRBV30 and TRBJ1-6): SQTIHQWPATLVQPVGSPLSLECTVEGTSNPNLYWYRQAAGRGLQLLFYSVGIGQISSEVPQNLSASRPQDRQFILSSKKLLLSDSGFYLCAWSVFGNSPLHFGNGTRLTVT.

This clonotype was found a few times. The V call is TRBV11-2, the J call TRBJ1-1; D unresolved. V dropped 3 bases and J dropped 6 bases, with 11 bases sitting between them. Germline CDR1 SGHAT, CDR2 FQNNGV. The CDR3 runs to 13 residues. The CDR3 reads CASSFSGYAEAFF. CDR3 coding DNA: TGTGCCAGCAGCTTTAGTGGGTACGCTGAAGCTTTCTTT.

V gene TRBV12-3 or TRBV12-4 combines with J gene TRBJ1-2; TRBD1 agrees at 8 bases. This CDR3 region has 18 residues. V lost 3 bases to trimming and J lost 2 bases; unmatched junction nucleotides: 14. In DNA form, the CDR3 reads TGTGCCAGCAGTTTGCCGACAGGGGCTCTTGTGGGGAACTATGGCTACACCTTC. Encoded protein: CASSLPTGALVGNYGYTF.

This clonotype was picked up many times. The CDR3 sequence: CASSRSGTEAFF. CDR3 nucleotides: TGTGCCAGCAGCCGCAGCGGCACTGAAGCTTTCTTT. The V and J genes are TRBV6-5 and TRBJ1-1; D not resolved. V lost 6 bases to trimming and J lost 4 bases, with 9 bases between them. The germline V gene has CDR1 MNHEY and CDR2 SVGAGI. CDR3 length: 12 residues.

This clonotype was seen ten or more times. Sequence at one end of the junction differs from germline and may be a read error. CDR3 nucleotides: TGCAGCGTTGAAGAAGGGGGGACTGGGGTCTTC. It codes for CSVEEGGTGVF. The rearrangement links TRBV29-1 to TRBJ2-5, with D perhaps TRBD1 or TRBD2 (6 bases each). The CDR3 spans 11 residues. Germline CDR1 reads SQVTM; CDR2 reads ANQGSEA.

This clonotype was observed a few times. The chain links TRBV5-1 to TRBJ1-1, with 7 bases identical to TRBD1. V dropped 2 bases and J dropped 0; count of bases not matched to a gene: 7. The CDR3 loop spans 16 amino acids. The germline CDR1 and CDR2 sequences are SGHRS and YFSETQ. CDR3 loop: CASSLGTGTVNTEAFF. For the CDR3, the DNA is TGCGCCAGCAGCTTAGGAACCGGGACAGTGAACACTGAAGCTTTCTTT.

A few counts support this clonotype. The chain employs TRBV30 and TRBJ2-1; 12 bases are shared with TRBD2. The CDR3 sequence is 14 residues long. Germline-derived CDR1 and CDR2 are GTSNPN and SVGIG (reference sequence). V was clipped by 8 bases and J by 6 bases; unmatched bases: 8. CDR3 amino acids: CAGLAGPVGNEQFF. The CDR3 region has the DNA TGTGCCGGACTAGCGGGACCCGTGGGCAATGAGCAGTTCTTC.

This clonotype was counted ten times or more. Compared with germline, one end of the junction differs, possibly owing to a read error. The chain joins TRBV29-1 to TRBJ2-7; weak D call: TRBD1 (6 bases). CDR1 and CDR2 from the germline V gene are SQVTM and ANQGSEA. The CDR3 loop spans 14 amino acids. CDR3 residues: CSFIGQLESYQQYF. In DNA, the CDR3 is TGCAGCTTCATAGGACAGTTGGAGTCCTACCAGCAGTACTTC.

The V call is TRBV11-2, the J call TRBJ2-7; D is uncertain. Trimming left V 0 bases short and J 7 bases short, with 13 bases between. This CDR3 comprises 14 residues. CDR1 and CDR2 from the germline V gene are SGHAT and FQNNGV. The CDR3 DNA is TGTGCCAGCAGCTTAGATATGGGGATTAGGGAGCAGTACTTC. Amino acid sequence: CASSLDMGIREQYF.

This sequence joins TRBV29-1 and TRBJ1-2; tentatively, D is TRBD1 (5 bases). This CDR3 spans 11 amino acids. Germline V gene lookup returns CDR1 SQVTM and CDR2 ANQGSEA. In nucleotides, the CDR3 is TGCAACATTCGGGACCTCTATGGCTACACCTTC. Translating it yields CNIRDLYGYTF.

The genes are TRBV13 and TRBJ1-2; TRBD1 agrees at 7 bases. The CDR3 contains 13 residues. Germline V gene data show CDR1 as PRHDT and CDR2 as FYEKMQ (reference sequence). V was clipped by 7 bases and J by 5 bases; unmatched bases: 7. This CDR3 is CASTRGQEYGYTF. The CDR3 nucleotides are TGTGCCAGCACTAGAGGACAGGAGTATGGCTACACCTTC.